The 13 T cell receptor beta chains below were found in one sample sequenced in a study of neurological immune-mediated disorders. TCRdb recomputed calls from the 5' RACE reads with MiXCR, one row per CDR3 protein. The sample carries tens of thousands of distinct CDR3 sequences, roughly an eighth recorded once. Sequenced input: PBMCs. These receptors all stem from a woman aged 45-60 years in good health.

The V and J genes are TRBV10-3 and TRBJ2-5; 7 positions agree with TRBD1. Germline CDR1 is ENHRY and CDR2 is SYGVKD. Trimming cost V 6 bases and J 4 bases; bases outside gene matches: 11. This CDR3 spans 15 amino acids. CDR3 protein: CAISKRTGEGETQYF. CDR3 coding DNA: TGTGCCATCAGCAAACGGACAGGCGAGGGAGAGACCCAGTACTTC.

The CDR3 sequence: CASSLADGGVGYTF. DNA of the CDR3: TGCGCCAGCAGCTTGGCCGATGGAGGGGTCGGCTACACCTTC. The genes are TRBV5-1 and TRBJ1-2, with D tentatively TRBD1 (5 bases). V was pared by 0 bases and J by 8 bases, with 14 bases between. Germline-derived CDR1 and CDR2 are SGHRS and YFSETQ. The length of the CDR3 is 14 residues.

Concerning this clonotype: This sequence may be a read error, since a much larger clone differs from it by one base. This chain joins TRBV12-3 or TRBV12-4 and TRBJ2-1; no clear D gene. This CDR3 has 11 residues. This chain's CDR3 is CACSFWNEQFF. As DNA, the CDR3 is TGTGCCTGCAGCTTTTGGAATGAGCAGTTCTTC.

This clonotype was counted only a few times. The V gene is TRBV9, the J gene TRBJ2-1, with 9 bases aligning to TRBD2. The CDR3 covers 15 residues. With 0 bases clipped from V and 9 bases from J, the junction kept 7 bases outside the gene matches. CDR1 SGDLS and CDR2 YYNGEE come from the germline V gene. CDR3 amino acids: CASSVGSGSFGEQFF. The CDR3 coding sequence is TGTGCCAGCAGCGTAGGTAGCGGGAGCTTTGGTGAGCAGTTCTTC.

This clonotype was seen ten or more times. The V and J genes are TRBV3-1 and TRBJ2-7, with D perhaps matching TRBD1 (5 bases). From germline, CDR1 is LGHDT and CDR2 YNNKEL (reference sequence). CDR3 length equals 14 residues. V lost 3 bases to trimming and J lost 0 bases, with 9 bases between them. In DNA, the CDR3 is TGTGCCAGCAGCCAGGGCAGGGTCTCCTACGAGCAGTACTTC. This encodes CASSQGRVSYEQYF.

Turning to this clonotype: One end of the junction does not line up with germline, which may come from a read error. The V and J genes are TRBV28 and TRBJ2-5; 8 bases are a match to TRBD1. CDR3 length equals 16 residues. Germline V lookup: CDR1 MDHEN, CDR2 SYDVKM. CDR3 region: CANSHLTGGGQETRYF. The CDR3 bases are TGTGCCAACAGTCACCTCACAGGGGGAGGACAAGAGACCCGGTACTTC.

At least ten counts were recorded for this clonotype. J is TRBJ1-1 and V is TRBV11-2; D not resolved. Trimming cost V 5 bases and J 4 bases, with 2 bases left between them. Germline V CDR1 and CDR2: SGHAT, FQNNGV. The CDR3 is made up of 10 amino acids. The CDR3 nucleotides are TGTGCCAGCAGCATCACTGAAGCTTTCTTT. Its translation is CASSITEAFF.

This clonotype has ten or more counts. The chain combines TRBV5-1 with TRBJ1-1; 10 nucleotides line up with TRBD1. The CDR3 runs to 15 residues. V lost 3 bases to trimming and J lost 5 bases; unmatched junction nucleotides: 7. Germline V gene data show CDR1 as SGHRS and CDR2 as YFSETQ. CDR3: CASSSSTGGRTEAFF. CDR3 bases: TGCGCCAGCAGCTCCTCGACAGGGGGCCGGACTGAAGCTTTCTTT.

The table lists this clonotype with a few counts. DNA of the CDR3: TGTGCCAGCAGTTTTTTTCGGGGGGATCAGCCCCAGCATTTT. Its translation is CASSFFRGDQPQHF. This chain links TRBV12-3 or TRBV12-4 with TRBJ1-5; the D gene is possibly TRBD1 (5 bases). The CDR3 extends over 14 amino acids. Between the trimmed V and J ends, which lost 3 bases and 5 bases, there was a span of 11 bases.

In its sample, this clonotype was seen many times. The CDR3 is CSASMRGPGELFF. The CDR3 nucleotides are TGCAGTGCTAGTATGCGGGGGCCCGGGGAGCTGTTTTTT. The chain links TRBV20-1 to TRBJ2-2; the D gene is possibly TRBD2 (7 bases). The CDR3 is made up of 13 amino acids. The V and J ends lost 3 bases and 6 bases respectively, with 11 bases between them. Germline CDR1 is DFQATT and CDR2 is SNEGSKA (reference sequence).

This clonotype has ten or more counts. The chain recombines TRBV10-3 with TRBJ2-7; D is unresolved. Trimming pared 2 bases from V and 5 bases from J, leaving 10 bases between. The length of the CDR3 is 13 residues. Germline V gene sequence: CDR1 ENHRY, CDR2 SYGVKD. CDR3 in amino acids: CAISEHRSHEQYF. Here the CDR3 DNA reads TGTGCCATCAGTGAGCATAGATCCCACGAGCAGTACTTC.

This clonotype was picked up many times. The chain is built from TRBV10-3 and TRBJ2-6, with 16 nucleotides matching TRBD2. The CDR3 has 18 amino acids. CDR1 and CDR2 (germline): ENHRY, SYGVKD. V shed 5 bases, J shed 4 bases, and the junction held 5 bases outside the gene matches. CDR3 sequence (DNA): TGTGCCATCAGTCGGGGGACTAGCGGGGGGGACGGGGCCAACGTCCTGACTTTC. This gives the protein CAISRGTSGGDGANVLTF.

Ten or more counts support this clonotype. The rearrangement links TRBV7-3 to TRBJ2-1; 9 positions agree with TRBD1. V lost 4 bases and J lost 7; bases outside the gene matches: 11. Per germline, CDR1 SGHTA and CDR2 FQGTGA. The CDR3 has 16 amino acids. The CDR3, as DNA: TGTGCCAGCAGCTCGAATCCCGGGACAGGGTGGAATGAGCAGTTCTTC. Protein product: CASSSNPGTGWNEQFF.